A selection of T cell receptor beta chains follows, all from one sample in a study of shared clonotypes between healthy human individuals. Clones were sequenced by immunoSEQ multiplex PCR, and TCRdb holds only the in-frame ones, with some missing. The repertoire holds roughly 1,000,000 clones, with 78% as singletons. The sequenced sample was memory CD4+ T cells from PBMCs. These receptors came from a man between 18 and 35 years old in good health. Some clones in this sample may be carry-over from other donors' samples. Both conserved end residues are trimmed from each CDR3. Each record gives: V gene, J gene, CDR3 protein.

v_gene: TRBV6-5
j_gene: .
CDR3aa: ASSLAGGYEQY

v_gene: TRBV7-6
j_gene: TRBJ2-7
CDR3aa: ASSLIGGSSGRTNEQY

v_gene: TRBV7-3
j_gene: TRBJ2-1
CDR3aa: ASSPSYSGSPIRYNEQF

v_gene: TRBV30
j_gene: TRBJ2-1
CDR3aa: AWSVNRADAQF

v_gene: TRBV7-6
j_gene: TRBJ2-1
CDR3aa: ASSLGTGTSLYGEQF

v_gene: TRBV7-2
j_gene: TRBJ2-7
CDR3aa: ASSLAGSIEQY

v_gene: TRBV5-1
j_gene: TRBJ2-5
CDR3aa: ASSLEVEETQY

v_gene: TRBV1
j_gene: TRBJ2-7
CDR3aa: TSSQPVGQDYEQY

v_gene: TRBV2
j_gene: TRBJ2-2
CDR3aa: AGTGLIGGELF

v_gene: TRBV18
j_gene: TRBJ1-2
CDR3aa: ASSFQGDGYT

v_gene: TRBV10-1
j_gene: TRBJ2-5
CDR3aa: ASSESGRVETQY

v_gene: TRBV9
j_gene: TRBJ2-7
CDR3aa: ASSEGLTSSYEQY

v_gene: TRBV7-8
j_gene: TRBJ1-1
CDR3aa: ASSTGPNTEAF